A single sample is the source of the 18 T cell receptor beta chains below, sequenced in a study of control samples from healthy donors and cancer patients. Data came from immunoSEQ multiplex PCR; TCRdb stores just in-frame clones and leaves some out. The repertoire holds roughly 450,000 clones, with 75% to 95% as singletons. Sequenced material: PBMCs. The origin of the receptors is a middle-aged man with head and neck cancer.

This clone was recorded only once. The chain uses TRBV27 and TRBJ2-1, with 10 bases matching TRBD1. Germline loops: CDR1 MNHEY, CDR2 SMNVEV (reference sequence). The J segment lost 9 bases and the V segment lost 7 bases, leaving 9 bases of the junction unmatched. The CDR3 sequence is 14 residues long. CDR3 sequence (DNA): TGTGCCAGCAAAACGGGACAGGGGTTTGGTGAGCAGTTCTTC. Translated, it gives CASKTGQGFGEQFF.

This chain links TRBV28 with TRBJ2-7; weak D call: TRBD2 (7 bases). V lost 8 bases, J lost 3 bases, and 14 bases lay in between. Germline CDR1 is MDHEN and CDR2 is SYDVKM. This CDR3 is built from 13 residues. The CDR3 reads CASQRGGGYEQYF. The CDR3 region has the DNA TGTGCCAGCCAACGAGGGGGGGGCTACGAGCAGTACTTC. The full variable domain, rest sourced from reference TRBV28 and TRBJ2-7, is DVKVTQSSRYLVKRTGEKVFLECVQDMDHENMFWYRQDPGLGLRLIYFSYDVKMKEKGDIPEGYSVSREKKERFSLILESASTNQTSMYLCASQRGGGYEQYFGPGTRLTVT.

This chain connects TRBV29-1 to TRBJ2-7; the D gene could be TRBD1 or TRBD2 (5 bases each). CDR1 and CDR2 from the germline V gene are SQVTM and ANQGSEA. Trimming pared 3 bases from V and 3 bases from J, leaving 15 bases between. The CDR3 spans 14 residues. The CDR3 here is CSVEAGTLNYEQYF. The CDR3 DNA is TGCAGCGTTGAGGCCGGGACGCTGAACTACGAGCAGTACTTC.

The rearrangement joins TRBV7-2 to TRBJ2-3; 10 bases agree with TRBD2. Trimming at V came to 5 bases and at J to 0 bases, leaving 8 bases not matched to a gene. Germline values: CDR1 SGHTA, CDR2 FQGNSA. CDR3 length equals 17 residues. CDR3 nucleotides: TGTGCCAGCAGCGAAGAGTGGACTAGCGGCAGCACAGATACGCAGTATTTT. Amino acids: CASSEEWTSGSTDTQYF.

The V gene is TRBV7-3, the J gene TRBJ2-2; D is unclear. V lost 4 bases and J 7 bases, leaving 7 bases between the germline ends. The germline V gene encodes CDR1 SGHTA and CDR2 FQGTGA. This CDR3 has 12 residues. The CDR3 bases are TGTGCCAGCAGCTCCGGCCGCGGGGAGCTGTTTTTT. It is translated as CASSSGRGELFF.

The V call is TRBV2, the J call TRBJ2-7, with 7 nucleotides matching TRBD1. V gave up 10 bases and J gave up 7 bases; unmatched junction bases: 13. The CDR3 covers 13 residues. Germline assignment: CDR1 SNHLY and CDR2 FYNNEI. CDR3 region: CANLNRGLIEQYF. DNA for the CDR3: TGTGCCAACCTTAACAGGGGTCTAATTGAGCAGTACTTC.

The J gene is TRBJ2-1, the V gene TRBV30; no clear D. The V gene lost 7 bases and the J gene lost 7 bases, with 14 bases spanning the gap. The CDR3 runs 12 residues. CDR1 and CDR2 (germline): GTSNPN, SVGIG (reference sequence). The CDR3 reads CAFLGRRNEQFF. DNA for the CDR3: TGTGCCTTCTTGGGAAGACGAAATGAGCAGTTCTTC.

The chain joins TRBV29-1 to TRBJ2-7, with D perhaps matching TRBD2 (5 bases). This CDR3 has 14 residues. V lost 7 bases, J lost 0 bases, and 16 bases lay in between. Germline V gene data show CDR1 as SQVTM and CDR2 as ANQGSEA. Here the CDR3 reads CSASTTSDSYEQYF. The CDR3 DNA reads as TGCAGCGCCTCCACCACTAGTGACTCCTACGAGCAGTACTTC.

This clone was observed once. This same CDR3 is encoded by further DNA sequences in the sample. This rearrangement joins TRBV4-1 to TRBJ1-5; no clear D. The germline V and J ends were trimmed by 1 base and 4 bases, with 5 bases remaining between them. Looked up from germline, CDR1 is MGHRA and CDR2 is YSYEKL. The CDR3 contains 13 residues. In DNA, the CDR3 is TGCGCCAGCAGCCAAGGCGGGAATCAGCCCCAGCATTTT. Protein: CASSQGGNQPQHF.

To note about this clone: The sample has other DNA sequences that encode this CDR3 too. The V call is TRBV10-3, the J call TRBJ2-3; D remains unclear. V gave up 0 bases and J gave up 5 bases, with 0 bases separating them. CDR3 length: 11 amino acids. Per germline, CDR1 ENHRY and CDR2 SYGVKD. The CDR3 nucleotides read TGTGCCATCAGTGAGTCAGATACGCAGTATTTT. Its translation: CAISESDTQYF.

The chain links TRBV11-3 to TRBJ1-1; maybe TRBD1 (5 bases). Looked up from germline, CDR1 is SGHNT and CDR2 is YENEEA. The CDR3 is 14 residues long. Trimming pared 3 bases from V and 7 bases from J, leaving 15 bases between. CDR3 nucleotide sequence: TGTGCCAGCAGCTTCGGGGCGACGGGGGGTGAAGCTTTCTTT. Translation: CASSFGATGGEAFF.

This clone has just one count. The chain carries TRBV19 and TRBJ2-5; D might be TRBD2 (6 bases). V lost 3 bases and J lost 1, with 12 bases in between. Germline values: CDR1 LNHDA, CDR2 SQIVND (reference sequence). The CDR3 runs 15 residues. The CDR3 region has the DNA TGTGCCAGTAGTATGGTAGCGGAGGGCCAAGAGACCCAGTACTTC. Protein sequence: CASSMVAEGQETQYF. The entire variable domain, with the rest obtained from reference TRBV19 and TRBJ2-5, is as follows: DGGITQSPKYLFRKEGQNVTLSCEQNLNHDAMYWYRQDPGQGLRLIYYSQIVNDFQKGDIAEGYSVSREKKESFPLTVTSAQKNPTAFYLCASSMVAEGQETQYFGPGTRLLVL.

CDR3 bases: TGTGCCACCAGTGATTCGACAGCGTCGCAGATCTATGGCTACACCTTC. Amino acid sequence: CATSDSTASQIYGYTF. The J gene is TRBJ1-2, the V gene TRBV24-1; weak D call: TRBD1 (5 bases). The CDR3 runs 16 residues. Germline-derived CDR1 and CDR2 are KGHDR and SFDVKD. Trimming stripped 2 bases from V and 4 bases from J, with 16 bases between.

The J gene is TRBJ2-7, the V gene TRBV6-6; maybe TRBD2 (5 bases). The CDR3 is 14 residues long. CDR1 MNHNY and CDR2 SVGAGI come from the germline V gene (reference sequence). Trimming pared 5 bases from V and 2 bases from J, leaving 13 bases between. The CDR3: CASSPRRGTYEQYF. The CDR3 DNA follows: TGTGCCAGCAGTCCCCGAAGAGGGACCTACGAGCAGTACTTC.

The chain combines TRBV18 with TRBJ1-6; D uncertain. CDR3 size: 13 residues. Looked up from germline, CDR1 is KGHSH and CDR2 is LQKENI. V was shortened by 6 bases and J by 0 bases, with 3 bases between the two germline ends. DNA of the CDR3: TGTGCCAGCTCGGGCTCCTATAATTCACCCCTCCACTTT. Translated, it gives CASSGSYNSPLHF.

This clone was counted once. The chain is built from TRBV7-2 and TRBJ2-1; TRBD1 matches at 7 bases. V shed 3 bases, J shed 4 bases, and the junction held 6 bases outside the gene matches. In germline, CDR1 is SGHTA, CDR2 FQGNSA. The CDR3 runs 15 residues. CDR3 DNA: TGTGCCAGCAGCTTCGGGACAGTGATGTACAATGAGCAGTTCTTC. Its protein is CASSFGTVMYNEQFF.

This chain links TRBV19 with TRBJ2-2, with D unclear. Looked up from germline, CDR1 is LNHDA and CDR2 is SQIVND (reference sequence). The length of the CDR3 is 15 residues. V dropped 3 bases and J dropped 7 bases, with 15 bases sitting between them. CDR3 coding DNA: TGTGCCAGTAGTATCATAAGGGATATTGGCGGGGAGCTGTTTTTT. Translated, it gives CASSIIRDIGGELFF.

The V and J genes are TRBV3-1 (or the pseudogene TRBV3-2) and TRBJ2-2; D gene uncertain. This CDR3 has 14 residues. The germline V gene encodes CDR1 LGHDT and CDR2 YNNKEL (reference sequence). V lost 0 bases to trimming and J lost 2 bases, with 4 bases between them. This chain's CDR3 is CASSQDGNTGELFF. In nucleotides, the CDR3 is TGTGCCAGCAGCCAAGATGGAAACACCGGGGAGCTGTTTTTT.